This T cell receptor (beta chain) is drawn from a study of early T cells in non-severe SARS-CoV-2 infection. The overall study: Chains were not paired, and sequencing was done on bulk RNA from unsorted whole blood.

This clonotype was recorded many times. Individual cDNA molecules received unique molecular identifiers. One entry per CDR3 protein results from TCRdb running MiXCR on the 5' RACE reads. The repertoire includes some 50,000 distinct CDR3 sequences, 5.5% to 6.5% of them detected once, and about 4.3% sits in the top ten. V was clipped by 0 bases and J by 9 bases, with 15 bases between them. The length of the CDR3 is 14 residues. Germline CDR1 is SGHRS and CDR2 is YFSETQ. The TCR originated in an adult who was a healthcare worker with PCR-confirmed SARS-CoV-2 infection or an uninfected control (not recorded which). This rearrangement joins TRBV5-1 to TRBJ1-2; no reliable D call. Material for sequencing was whole blood. The CDR3 nucleotides read TGCGCCAGCAGCTTGGGGACCGCCCTTGTCAGCTACACCTTC. Amino acid sequence: CASSLGTALVSYTF.